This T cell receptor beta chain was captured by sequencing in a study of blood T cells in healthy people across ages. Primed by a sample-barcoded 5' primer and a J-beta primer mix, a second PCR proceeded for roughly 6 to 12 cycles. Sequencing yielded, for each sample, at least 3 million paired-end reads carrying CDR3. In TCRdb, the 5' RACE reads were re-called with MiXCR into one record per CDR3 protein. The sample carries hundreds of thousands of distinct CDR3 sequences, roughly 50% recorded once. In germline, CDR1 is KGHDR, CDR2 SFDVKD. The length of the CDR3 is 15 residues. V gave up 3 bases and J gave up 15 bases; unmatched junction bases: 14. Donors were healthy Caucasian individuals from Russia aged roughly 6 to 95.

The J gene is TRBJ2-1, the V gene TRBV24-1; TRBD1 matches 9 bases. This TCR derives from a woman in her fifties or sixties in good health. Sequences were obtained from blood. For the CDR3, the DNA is TGTGCCACCAGTGATCCACACCTCGACAGGGGGATTCGGTTCTTC. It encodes CATSDPHLDRGIRFF.